What follows are 28 T cell receptor beta chains derived from one specimen sequenced in a study of control samples from healthy donors and cancer patients. Repertoires were generated with immunoSEQ multiplex PCR, while TCRdb's copy carries only in-frame clones and drops some. The table has approximately 66,000 clones, around 90% seen once. The specimen was PBMCs. The receptors were gathered from a man aged 60-69 years with colorectal cancer.

V gene TRBV6-5 combines with J gene TRBJ1-5, with D possibly being TRBD1 (5 bases). V was shortened by 4 bases and J by 5 bases, with 15 bases between the two germline ends. This CDR3 has 15 residues. Germline assignment: CDR1 MNHEY and CDR2 SVGAGI. CDR3 bases: TGTGCCAGCAGTTCCATTAGGGGCTCGGATCAGCCCCAGCATTTT. It translates to CASSSIRGSDQPQHF.

The CDR3 nucleotides read TGTGCCAGCAGCTCAAGGAGGAGCGGGGGGCCGGGGGTCGAGCAGTTCTTC. This translates into CASSSRRSGGPGVEQFF. The rearrangement joins TRBV7-2 to TRBJ2-1, with 9 bases aligning to TRBD2. The CDR3 sequence is 17 residues long. Unmatched junction bases numbered 17, after V lost 4 bases and J lost 10 bases. Germline CDR1 SGHTA, CDR2 FQGNSA.

The chain couples TRBV7-2 to TRBJ2-1; D gene uncertain. V lost 1 base, J lost 7 bases, and 14 bases lay in between. Germline V gene data show CDR1 as SGHTA and CDR2 as FQGNSA. The CDR3 consists of 15 residues. CDR3 protein: CASSLGPGLGNEQFF. The CDR3 DNA sequence: TGTGCCAGCAGCTTAGGCCCGGGCCTTGGGAATGAGCAGTTCTTC.

A word on this clone: One end of the junction is discordant with germline, which a read error may explain. The chain has TRBV11-2 and TRBJ1-1, with D unclear. The V gene's germline CDR1 is SGHAT and CDR2 FQNNGV. There are 14 residues in the CDR3. CDR3: CASSLDWVNTEAFF. The DNA for the CDR3 is TGTGCCAGCAGCCTAGATTGGGTGAACACTGAAGCTTTCTTT.

The chain employs TRBV9 and TRBJ2-1, with 9 nucleotides matching TRBD2. Losses at the gene ends were 6 bases for V and 5 bases for J; bases not matched to a gene: 3. Germline V gene lookup returns CDR1 SGDLS and CDR2 YYNGEE. CDR3 length: 13 amino acids. CDR3 sequence: CASTSGGHNEQFF. The CDR3 coding sequence is TGTGCCAGCACCAGCGGGGGGCACAATGAGCAGTTCTTC.

This clone has only a few counts. The genes are TRBV3-1 (or the pseudogene TRBV3-2) and TRBJ2-5; D uncertain. Germline CDR1 is LGHDT and CDR2 is YNNKEL (reference sequence). The CDR3 loop spans 13 amino acids. Trimming cost V 1 base and J 3 bases, with 6 bases left between them. The CDR3 reads CASSQGRKETQYF. CDR3 bases: TGTGCCAGCAGCCAAGGGCGGAAAGAGACCCAGTACTTC.

The V and J genes are TRBV28 and TRBJ2-5; either TRBD1 or TRBD2 may fit D (6 bases each). V lost 2 bases and J 4 bases, leaving 11 bases between the germline ends. CDR1 is MDHEN, CDR2 SYDVKM, per germline. There are 14 residues in the CDR3. CDR3 amino acids: CASSLGGPVETQYF. In DNA form, the CDR3 reads TGTGCCAGCAGTTTAGGGGGGCCAGTAGAGACCCAGTACTTC.

The J gene is TRBJ2-7, the V gene TRBV5-5; D may be TRBD1 or TRBD2 (5 bases each). The germline V and J ends were trimmed by 4 bases and 0 bases, with 17 bases remaining between them. The CDR3 extends over 16 amino acids. CDR1 and CDR2 (germline): SGHKS, YYEKEE (reference sequence). The CDR3 DNA reads as TGTGCCAGCAGCCGCATTAGTGGGGACCGCTCCTACGAGCAGTACTTC. Protein sequence: CASSRISGDRSYEQYF.

The chain joins TRBV5-1 to TRBJ2-5; 7 bases line up with TRBD1. V lost 3 bases, J lost 1 base, and 6 bases stayed unmatched. The CDR3 is made up of 15 amino acids. Germline CDR1 is SGHRS and CDR2 is YFSETQ. The DNA for the CDR3 is TGCGCCAGCAGCTCACAGGGGCTTGGCCAAGAGACCCAGTACTTC. Its translation: CASSSQGLGQETQYF.

This chain joins TRBV6-2 or TRBV6-3 and TRBJ1-1, with 10 nucleotides matching TRBD1. The germline V gene encodes CDR1 MNHEY and CDR2 SVGEGT. The trim removed 6 bases at V and 1 base at J, leaving 5 bases unmatched. The CDR3 consists of 15 residues. Here the CDR3 reads CASSTGQGGNTEAFF. CDR3 nucleotide sequence: TGTGCCAGCAGCACTGGACAGGGGGGGAACACTGAAGCTTTCTTT.

The V and J genes are TRBV6-5 and TRBJ1-5; the match to TRBD1 covers 7 bases. This CDR3 is built from 15 residues. The germline CDR1 and CDR2 sequences are MNHEY and SVGAGI. Trimming cost V 5 bases and J 4 bases; bases outside gene matches: 8. CDR3 DNA sequence: TGTGCCAGCAGTAAACAGGGGCTCGGAAATCAGCCCCAGCATTTT. This gives the protein CASSKQGLGNQPQHF.

The chain employs TRBV5-4 and TRBJ2-2; D is undetermined. V gave up 2 bases and J gave up 4 bases, with 12 bases separating them. CDR3 length: 15 amino acids. CDR1 and CDR2 from the germline V gene are SGHNT and YYREEE (reference sequence). The CDR3 sequence: CASSFALGSTGELFF. CDR3 bases: TGTGCCAGCAGCTTTGCACTGGGGTCCACCGGGGAGCTGTTTTTT.

In its sample, this clone was seen once. The chain employs TRBV3-1 (or the pseudogene TRBV3-2) and TRBJ1-5, with 9 bases that match TRBD1. The V gene's germline CDR1 is LGHDT and CDR2 YNNKEL (reference sequence). The CDR3 sequence is 15 residues long. The V and J ends lost 4 bases and 5 bases, in that order; junction bases with no gene match: 6. The CDR3 DNA reads TGTGCCAGCAGCCCCGGGACAGGGACCTATCAGCCCCAGCATTTT. Translating gives CASSPGTGTYQPQHF.

The chain is built from TRBV19 and TRBJ2-3, with TRBD2 matching 7 bases. The ends lost 0 bases at V and 5 bases at J; junction bases unmatched: 8. This CDR3 region has 16 residues. The V gene's germline CDR1 is LNHDA and CDR2 SQIVND (reference sequence). The CDR3 reads CASSIDPQGGIDTQYF. CDR3 in DNA: TGTGCCAGTAGTATAGATCCGCAGGGAGGGATAGATACGCAGTATTTT.

This clone was recorded once. The chain uses TRBV6-2 or TRBV6-3 and TRBJ2-1; possible D gene TRBD1, 5 bases. In germline, CDR1 is MNHEY, CDR2 SVGEGT. V was shortened by 2 bases and J by 8 bases, with 10 bases between the two germline ends. This CDR3 comprises 13 residues. The CDR3: CASSYIGVDEQFF. The CDR3 nucleotides read TGTGCCAGCAGTTACATAGGGGTCGATGAGCAGTTCTTC.

J is TRBJ1-6 and V is TRBV19, with a tentative D call TRBD1 (6 bases). Trimming cost V 3 bases and J 4 bases, with 7 bases left between them. Germline V gene lookup returns CDR1 LNHDA and CDR2 SQIVND (reference sequence). This CDR3 comprises 14 residues. The CDR3 is CASSIDRYNSPLHF. The CDR3 bases are TGTGCCAGTAGTATCGACAGGTATAATTCACCCCTCCACTTT.

This clone showed up just a few times. This rearrangement joins TRBV6-1 to TRBJ1-2; 9 bases align to TRBD1. The length of the CDR3 is 16 residues. Germline V gene lookup returns CDR1 MNHNS and CDR2 SASEGT. The trim removed 3 bases at V and 3 bases at J, leaving 8 bases unmatched. The CDR3 protein is CASSDRMTGGDYGYTF. For the CDR3, the DNA is TGTGCCAGCAGTGATAGGATGACAGGGGGTGACTATGGCTACACCTTC.

J is TRBJ1-6 and V is TRBV2, with 9 bases matching TRBD1. V dropped 6 bases and J dropped 1; count of bases not matched to a gene: 1. In germline, CDR1 is SNHLY, CDR2 FYNNEI. This CDR3 has 15 residues. The CDR3, as DNA: TGTGCCAGCAGGGACAGGGGATCCTATAATTCACCCCTCCACTTT. Its protein is CASRDRGSYNSPLHF.

The gene calls are TRBV7-9 and TRBJ1-2; 8 nucleotides line up with TRBD1. Germline lookup yields CDR1 SEHNR and CDR2 FQNEAQ (reference sequence). J gave up 0 bases and V 2 bases, and 11 bases lay outside the gene matches. This CDR3 region has 18 residues. CDR3 DNA sequence: TGTGCCAGCAGCTTACCCCCCCCCGGACAGGGACCTAACTATGGCTACACCTTC. Residues: CASSLPPPGQGPNYGYTF.

Notes on this clone: Lacking the conserved final phenylalanine or tryptophan, this CDR3 likely reflects a read error. The V gene is TRBV6-5, the J gene TRBJ1-2; D possibly corresponds to TRBD1 (6 bases). V shed 8 bases and J shed 6 bases, with 10 bases lying between them. This CDR3 spans 11 amino acids. Germline V gene sequence: CDR1 MNHEY, CDR2 SVGAGI. The CDR3 region has the DNA TGTGCCAGCCGCAGGACAGATGGCTACACCCTC. It codes for CASRRTDGYTL.

The chain recombines TRBV7-8 with TRBJ1-3; maybe TRBD1 (5 bases). The germline gives CDR1 SGHVS, CDR2 FQNEAQ. The V end lost 3 bases, the J end lost 9 bases, and 15 bases lay between the germline ends. The CDR3 consists of 14 residues. The chain's CDR3 is CASSLGPGDLTIYF. CDR3 DNA sequence: TGTGCCAGCAGCTTGGGGCCCGGGGATCTCACCATATATTTT.

The rearrangement joins TRBV18 to TRBJ2-7; no firm D call. Trimming stripped 1 base from V and 2 bases from J, with 3 bases between. The CDR3 is 12 residues long. Looked up from germline, CDR1 is KGHSH and CDR2 is LQKENI. The CDR3 protein is CASSPQPYEQYF. CDR3 DNA: TGTGCCAGCTCACCACAGCCCTACGAGCAGTACTTC. The full variable domain, with the rest looked up from reference TRBV18 and TRBJ2-7, is NAGVMQNPRHLVRRRGQEARLRCSPMKGHSHVYWYRQLPEEGLKFMVYLQKENIIDESGMPKERFSAEFPKEGPSILRIQQVVRGDSAAYFCASSPQPYEQYFGPGTRLTVT.

The gene calls are TRBV6-5 and TRBJ1-2, with 11 positions matching TRBD1. The V gene's germline CDR1 is MNHEY and CDR2 SVGAGI. The CDR3 consists of 15 residues. Trimming removed 6 bases from V and 3 bases from J; junction bases left unmatched: 6. This CDR3 is CASRSPGQGDYGYTF. As DNA, the CDR3 is TGTGCCAGCAGATCTCCGGGACAGGGGGACTATGGCTACACCTTC.

The rearrangement links TRBV6-6 to TRBJ1-1; 8 bases are a match to TRBD1. The CDR3 is 15 residues long. Germline V gene data show CDR1 as MNHNY and CDR2 as SVGAGI (reference sequence). J lost 1 base, V lost 6 bases, and 7 bases had no gene match. CDR3 nucleotide sequence: TGTGCCAGCAGGGCAGGGGGCAGAGGGAACACTGAAGCTTTCTTT. This sequence encodes CASRAGGRGNTEAFF.

This clone was counted between two and nine times. The genes are TRBV10-3 and TRBJ2-7; D is tentatively TRBD1 or TRBD2 (7 bases each). Deletions cut 10 bases from V and 3 bases from J, with 10 bases between. The CDR3 runs 11 residues. CDR1 is ENHRY and CDR2 is SYGVKD in the germline V gene. This CDR3 reads CATGGGYEQYF. As DNA, the CDR3 is TGTGCCACAGGGGGGGGCTACGAGCAGTACTTC.

Concerning this clone itself: Other DNA sequences in the same sample also yield this CDR3. This chain connects TRBV19 to TRBJ2-2; D may correspond to TRBD1 or TRBD2 (7 bases each). Per the germline V gene, CDR1 is LNHDA and CDR2 is SQIVND (reference sequence). CDR3 size: 14 residues. V dropped 7 bases and J dropped 9 bases, with 18 bases sitting between them. DNA for the CDR3: TGTGCCAGTACCTCGGGCAGGGGGGGGCGGGAGCTGTTTTTT. It codes for CASTSGRGGRELFF. The whole variable domain, filled in from reference TRBV19 and TRBJ2-2, reads DGGITQSPKYLFRKEGQNVTLSCEQNLNHDAMYWYRQDPGQGLRLIYYSQIVNDFQKGDIAEGYSVSREKKESFPLTVTSAQKNPTAFYLCASTSGRGGRELFFGEGSRLTVL.

The chain combines TRBV6-5 with TRBJ1-1; no clear D gene. Deletions cut 2 bases from V and 1 base from J, with 11 bases between. CDR3 length: 15 amino acids. CDR1 and CDR2 from the germline V gene are MNHEY and SVGAGI. DNA of the CDR3: TGTGCCAGCAGTTACGCCCCCCGACCGAACACTGAAGCTTTCTTT. Its protein is CASSYAPRPNTEAFF.

The V call is TRBV11-2, the J call TRBJ2-1, with D uncertain. Germline V gene data show CDR1 as SGHAT and CDR2 as FQNNGV. The CDR3 loop spans 17 amino acids. The V gene lost 1 base and the J gene lost 4 bases, with 17 bases spanning the gap. The CDR3 region has the DNA TGTGCCAGCAGCTTAGTCCTAGTGGCTAGTCAATACAATGAGCAGTTCTTC. It codes for CASSLVLVASQYNEQFF.